This TCR beta chain is drawn from a study of T cell changes during pregnancy in multiple sclerosis. Germline values: CDR1 LNHDA, CDR2 SQIVND (reference sequence). V shed 5 bases and J shed 5 bases, with 16 bases lying between them. The CDR3 totals 16 residues. Method: immunoSEQ multiplex PCR; TCRdb's copy keeps in-frame clones and lacks some. The sample has 70,000 to 95,000 clones, about 92% seen once. This TCR was sampled from a female donor in good health, enrolled as a control in a pregnancy study. Here the sequenced sample was peripheral blood, taken after pregnancy. V is TRBV19 and J is TRBJ1-6, with D maybe TRBD1 (5 bases). CDR3: CASSSAGEGHNSPLHF. The CDR3 DNA sequence: TGTGCCAGTAGTTCCGCGGGGGAAGGCCATAATTCACCCCTCCACTTT.